The 26 T cell receptor beta chains listed next were all sequenced from one sample in a study of shared clonotypes between healthy human individuals. Some clones are missing from TCRdb's copy, which holds only in-frame ones; the method was immunoSEQ multiplex PCR. The data hold 2 million to 3 million clones, with 80% to 95% observed a single time. Sequences were obtained from naive CD4+ T cells from PBMCs. Subset denoted: CD45RA+ positively selected. These receptor sequences come from a man between 18 and 29 years old in good health. Some clones in this sample may be carry-over from other donors' samples.

The J gene is TRBJ2-3, the V gene TRBV4-1, with TRBD2 matching 10 bases. The CDR3 totals 15 residues. From germline, CDR1 is MGHRA and CDR2 YSYEKL. The V gene end was trimmed by 8 bases and the J gene end by 4 bases; junction bases not matched to a gene: 9. CDR3 loop: CASRWSGRAADTQYF. The CDR3 bases are TGCGCCAGCCGATGGAGCGGGAGGGCCGCAGATACGCAGTATTTT.

The CDR3 reads CASSPRGSGADTQYF. DNA for the CDR3: TGTGCCAGCAGCCCCCGCGGGAGTGGCGCAGATACGCAGTATTTT. This chain uses TRBV5-5 with TRBJ2-3; 7 bases are shared with TRBD2. V lost 4 bases, J lost 4 bases, and 9 bases stayed unmatched. Germline CDR1 and CDR2: SGHKS and YYEKEE (reference sequence). The CDR3 contains 15 residues.

V and J are TRBV29-1 and TRBJ2-2; 7 bases agree with TRBD1. After removal of 4 bases from V and 4 bases from J, the junction contained 6 bases not matched to a gene. Germline V lookup: CDR1 SQVTM, CDR2 ANQGSEA. This CDR3 is 14 amino acids long. CDR3 sequence (DNA): TGCAGCGTTGGAAGTAGGACAGGCACCGGGGAGCTGTTTTTT. This gives the protein CSVGSRTGTGELFF.

The chain recombines TRBV28 with TRBJ1-5; D remains unclear. The length of the CDR3 is 16 residues. The V end lost 1 base, the J end lost 9 bases, and 19 bases lay between the germline ends. Germline CDR1 and CDR2: MDHEN and SYDVKM. CDR3 amino acids: CASSLLMSEGTGPQHF. DNA of the CDR3: TGTGCCAGCAGTTTATTGATGTCAGAGGGCACTGGGCCCCAGCATTTT.

This chain links TRBV7-2 with TRBJ2-7, with 10 bases fitting TRBD2. The CDR3 consists of 19 residues. Trimming cost V 2 bases and J 0 bases; bases outside gene matches: 13. Germline CDR1 SGHTA, CDR2 FQGNSA. The CDR3 bases are TGTGCCAGCAGCTTAATGTGGCCTTCCGGGACTAGCGTCTCCTACGAGCAGTACTTC. Translating gives CASSLMWPSGTSVSYEQYF.

The chain is built from TRBV11-3 and TRBJ2-5, with D possibly being TRBD1 (6 bases). CDR3 length equals 14 residues. CDR1 is SGHNT, CDR2 YENEEA, per germline. The V gene lost 4 bases and the J gene lost 2 bases, with 11 bases spanning the gap. CDR3 region: CASSYSDSQETQYF. CDR3 in DNA: TGTGCCAGCAGCTACTCGGACAGTCAAGAGACCCAGTACTTC.

V and J are TRBV5-4 and TRBJ1-1, with D uncertain. Per the germline V gene, CDR1 is SGHNT and CDR2 is YYREEE (reference sequence). V lost 5 bases and J 2 bases, leaving 10 bases between the germline ends. The length of the CDR3 is 13 residues. The CDR3 spells CASRAGRNTEAFF. In nucleotides, the CDR3 is TGTGCCAGCAGAGCAGGACGAAACACTGAAGCTTTCTTT.

This rearrangement joins TRBV7-2 to TRBJ1-5; D unresolved. Germline values: CDR1 SGHTA, CDR2 FQGNSA. The V end lost 3 bases, the J end lost 7 bases, and 10 bases lay between the germline ends. This CDR3 spans 13 amino acids. CDR3 nucleotide sequence: TGTGCCAGCAGCTTTGTAGGGCGACAGCCCCAGCATTTT. This encodes CASSFVGRQPQHF.

As concerns this clone: The sample contains more than one DNA sequence encoding this CDR3. The chain carries TRBV2 and TRBJ1-5; weak D call: TRBD1 (6 bases). V lost 2 bases and J lost 2, with 7 bases in between. Germline V lookup: CDR1 SNHLY, CDR2 FYNNEI. This CDR3 contains 14 residues. This CDR3 is CASSERQGNQPQHF. For the CDR3, the DNA is TGTGCCAGCAGTGAACGACAGGGCAATCAGCCCCAGCATTTT.

This clone has only a few counts. Other DNA sequences in the same sample also yield this CDR3. The chain links TRBV7-2 to TRBJ2-1, with D possibly matching TRBD2 (6 bases). The CDR3 contains 14 residues. V lost 5 bases and J 0 bases, leaving 8 bases between the germline ends. Germline CDR1 SGHTA, CDR2 FQGNSA. This chain's CDR3 is CASSGRSSYNEQFF. The CDR3 DNA reads as TGTGCCAGCAGCGGGAGGAGCTCCTACAATGAGCAGTTCTTC.

The V gene is TRBV11-2, the J gene TRBJ1-2, with D tentatively TRBD1 (6 bases). Germline V gives CDR1 SGHAT, CDR2 FQNNGV. This CDR3 contains 15 residues. V gave up 4 bases and J gave up 8 bases, with 20 bases separating them. CDR3 DNA: TGTGCCAGCAGCTCCCAATGGCGGGGGGCGGGCGGCTACACCTTC. Protein sequence: CASSSQWRGAGGYTF.

The rearrangement joins TRBV19 to TRBJ1-1; D is possibly TRBD1 (6 bases). CDR1 is LNHDA, CDR2 SQIVND, per germline (reference sequence). The CDR3 consists of 14 residues. V was shortened by 6 bases and J by 5 bases, with 16 bases between the two germline ends. The CDR3 DNA reads as TGTGCCAGTAGAGCTCAGGGGCGCGGAACTGAAGCTTTCTTT. Its translation is CASRAQGRGTEAFF.

V and J are TRBV15 and TRBJ2-3; TRBD2 is a possible D gene (6 bases). There are 14 residues in the CDR3. In germline, CDR1 is LNHNV, CDR2 YYDKDF (reference sequence). Trimming left V 5 bases short and J 3 bases short, with 12 bases between. The CDR3 DNA follows: TGTGCCACCAGCGGATTAGCGGAGACAGATACGCAGTATTTT. Its protein product is CATSGLAETDTQYF.

The chain combines TRBV5-4 with TRBJ2-5; 7 nucleotides align to TRBD2. Germline V gene data show CDR1 as SGHNT and CDR2 as YYREEE (reference sequence). This CDR3 contains 16 residues. V lost 4 bases and J lost 0; bases outside the gene matches: 9. CDR3 sequence: CASSPQERGNQETQYF. CDR3 nucleotide sequence: TGTGCCAGCAGCCCTCAAGAGCGGGGCAACCAAGAGACCCAGTACTTC.

This clone appeared once. The chain combines TRBV7-2 with TRBJ1-2; D is perhaps TRBD1 (6 bases). V was shortened by 1 base and J by 4 bases, with 10 bases between the two germline ends. Germline assignment: CDR1 SGHTA and CDR2 FQGNSA. This CDR3 region has 14 residues. In nucleotides, the CDR3 is TGTGCCAGCAGCTTAGGACAGGAGAGCTATGGCTACACCTTC. Translating gives CASSLGQESYGYTF.

The chain carries TRBV7-2 and TRBJ1-2; no reliable D call. The CDR3 is made up of 14 amino acids. Trimming stripped 1 base from V and 5 bases from J, with 11 bases between. Per germline, CDR1 SGHTA and CDR2 FQGNSA. The CDR3 sequence is CASSLDSTAYGYTF. In nucleotides, the CDR3 is TGTGCCAGCAGCTTAGATTCAACTGCTTATGGCTACACCTTC.

The V call is TRBV28, the J call TRBJ2-3, with 13 bases identical to TRBD2. The CDR3 covers 20 residues. J was trimmed by 0 bases and V by 6 bases; bases with no gene match: 15. CDR1 and CDR2 (germline): MDHEN, SYDVKM. This CDR3 is CASRMLSGTSGVSSTDTQYF. The CDR3 nucleotides read TGTGCCAGCAGGATGCTCTCCGGGACTAGCGGGGTCTCTAGCACAGATACGCAGTATTTT.

The rearrangement uses TRBV7-2 and TRBJ1-2, with 7 bases identical to TRBD1. There are 13 residues in the CDR3. V shed 4 bases, J shed 8 bases, and the junction held 7 bases outside the gene matches. Germline values: CDR1 SGHTA, CDR2 FQGNSA. Here the CDR3 reads CASSSRDRWGYTF. CDR3 DNA sequence: TGTGCCAGCAGCTCTCGGGACAGATGGGGCTACACCTTC.

The chain couples TRBV9 to TRBJ1-1; possibly TRBD1 for D (5 bases). Germline values: CDR1 SGDLS, CDR2 YYNGEE. The CDR3 has 15 residues. V lost 0 bases and J 5 bases, leaving 14 bases between the germline ends. CDR3: CASSVDYGAGTEAFF. As DNA, the CDR3 is TGTGCCAGCAGCGTAGACTATGGGGCGGGGACTGAAGCTTTCTTT.

Comment on this clone: The sample contains more than one DNA sequence encoding this CDR3. The J gene is TRBJ1-1, the V gene TRBV18; D gene ambiguous. The germline gives CDR1 KGHSH, CDR2 LQKENI. V was trimmed by 0 bases and J by 0 bases, leaving 5 bases between them. The CDR3 length is 14 residues. CDR3 nucleotides: TGTGCCAGCTCACCACCTTCCCTGAACACTGAAGCTTTCTTT. Translating it yields CASSPPSLNTEAFF.

The V call is TRBV5-6, the J call TRBJ2-4; D remains unclear. V lost 4 bases to trimming and J lost 3 bases, with 17 bases between them. CDR1 and CDR2 from the germline V gene are SGHDT and YYEEEE. This CDR3 region has 16 residues. CDR3 protein: CASSLVGDTVKNIQYF. As DNA, the CDR3 is TGTGCCAGCAGCCTGGTTGGGGATACCGTCAAAAACATTCAGTACTTC.

This sequence joins TRBV28 and TRBJ2-3; D remains ambiguous. Looked up from germline, CDR1 is MDHEN and CDR2 is SYDVKM. This CDR3 comprises 15 residues. V was trimmed by 5 bases and J by 2 bases, leaving 14 bases between them. The CDR3 DNA is TGTGCCAGCAGTCCCCACTGGCGGCACACAGATACGCAGTATTTT. Its protein product is CASSPHWRHTDTQYF.

The chain uses TRBV7-9 and TRBJ1-4; D call uncertain. Germline values: CDR1 SEHNR, CDR2 FQNEAQ (reference sequence). The V gene lost 5 bases and the J gene lost 6 bases, with 13 bases spanning the gap. This CDR3 comprises 14 residues. CDR3 amino acids: CASSPDDQYEKLFF. The CDR3 coding sequence is TGTGCCAGCAGCCCGGACGACCAGTATGAAAAACTGTTTTTT.

This rearrangement joins TRBV29-1 to TRBJ1-3, with D perhaps TRBD1 (5 bases). CDR1 is SQVTM and CDR2 is ANQGSEA in the germline V gene. This CDR3 contains 14 residues. Trimming stripped 0 bases from V and 2 bases from J, with 8 bases between. The CDR3 reads CSVEEGLTGNTIYF. In DNA, the CDR3 is TGCAGCGTTGAAGAGGGGCTGACTGGAAACACCATATATTTT. Full variable domain (missing parts from reference TRBV29-1 and TRBJ1-3): SAVISQKPSRDICQRGTSLTIQCQVDSQVTMMFWYRQQPGQSLTLIATANQGSEATYESGFVIDKFPISRPNLTFSTLTVSNMSPEDSSIYLCSVEEGLTGNTIYFGEGSWLTVV.

This clone appeared once. V gene TRBV11-1 combines with J gene TRBJ2-7; 8 bases are a match to TRBD1. The CDR3 totals 17 residues. V trimming: 4 bases; J trimming: 6 bases; junction bases outside the gene matches: 17. CDR1 is SGHAT, CDR2 FQDESV, per germline (reference sequence). CDR3 sequence: CASSSRSLGQGAREQYF. CDR3 coding DNA: TGTGCCAGCAGCTCCCGGAGCCTGGGGCAGGGGGCGCGCGAGCAGTACTTC.

This clone was seen a single time. The rearrangement uses TRBV5-1 and TRBJ2-5, with unresolved D. CDR3 length: 18 residues. Germline V gene data show CDR1 as SGHRS and CDR2 as YFSETQ. V was shortened by 4 bases and J by 2 bases, with 24 bases between the two germline ends. CDR3 sequence reads: CASSPLALRRRLQETQYF. DNA for the CDR3: TGCGCCAGCAGCCCGTTGGCCTTGCGCCGGAGACTGCAAGAGACCCAGTACTTC.